These T cell receptor beta chains were read from a single sample in a study of T cell responses to AZD1222 COVID-19 vaccine. Data came from immunoSEQ multiplex PCR; TCRdb stores just in-frame clones and leaves some out. The profile shows 80,000 to 130,000 clones, 70% to 90% of them singletons. The specimen was peripheral blood, collected on day 0 of AZD1222 vaccination. The receptors come from an adult in good health. CDR3s include the opening cysteine and the closing phenylalanine or tryptophan. The order of the fields is D gene, clone size, V gene, J gene, CDR3 protein, CDR3 DNA. The D gene is left open where the match is weak. Some rows mark clone size as missing; the rest say once, few, many or name a class of expanded clone.

D: .; size: .; V: TRBV19; J: TRBJ1-2; CDR3: CASSEGLGYTF; DNA: TGTGCCAGTAGTGAGGGTTTGGGCTACACCTTC
D: .; size: .; V: TRBV6-5; J: TRBJ2-3; CDR3: CASSPGGPDTQYF; DNA: TGTGCCAGCAGTCCCGGCGGGCCAGATACGCAGTATTTT
D: .; size: .; V: TRBV10-1; J: TRBJ1-1; CDR3: CASSESGSMNTEAFF; DNA: TGCGCCAGCAGTGAGTCGGGCAGCATGAACACTGAAGCTTTCTTT
D: .; size: .; V: TRBV11-1; J: TRBJ1-4; CDR3: CASSPGPTYNEKLFF; DNA: TGTGCCAGCAGCCCGGGACCGACTTATAATGAAAAACTGTTTTTT
D: TRBD1; size: .; V: TRBV11-2; J: TRBJ2-4; CDR3: CASSLEDRVRNIQYF; DNA: TGTGCCAGCAGCTTAGAGGACAGGGTGAGAAACATTCAGTACTTC
D: .; size: .; V: TRBV18; J: TRBJ1-2; CDR3: CASSPPGGHPAGYTF; DNA: TGTGCCAGCTCACCACCGGGAGGACACCCTGCTGGCTACACCTTC
D: .; size: few; V: TRBV24-1; J: TRBJ1-1; CDR3: CATSESGPGRTEAFF; DNA: TGTGCCACCAGTGAATCGGGCCCCGGCCGGACTGAAGCTTTCTTT
D: .; size: .; V: TRBV27; J: TRBJ2-1; CDR3: CASSPGTPGQFF; DNA: TGTGCCAGCAGCCCCGGGACTCCCGGGCAGTTCTTC
D: TRBD2; size: .; V: TRBV27; J: TRBJ2-3; CDR3: CASSLFGGRGTDTQYF; DNA: TGTGCCAGCAGTTTATTCGGGGGGAGAGGTACAGATACGCAGTATTTT
D: .; size: .; V: TRBV6-5; J: TRBJ2-7; CDR3: CASSPPGLSYEQYF; DNA: TGTGCCAGCAGCCCACCGGGACTCAGCTACGAGCAGTACTTC
D: TRBD2; size: once; V: TRBV7-9; J: TRBJ2-3; CDR3: CASSRGLAGGTDTQYF; DNA: TGTGCCAGCAGCCGGGGTCTAGCGGGGGGCACAGATACGCAGTATTTT
D: .; size: .; V: TRBV29-1; J: TRBJ2-1; CDR3: CSALSRGWDNEQFF; DNA: TGCAGCGCCCTTTCGCGGGGATGGGACAATGAGCAGTTCTTC
D: .; size: .; V: TRBV5-1; J: TRBJ2-1; CDR3: CASSFPRMGGANEQFF; DNA: TGCGCCAGCAGCTTTCCGCGAATGGGGGGGGCGAATGAGCAGTTCTTC
D: .; size: .; V: TRBV5-1; J: TRBJ2-3; CDR3: CASSPTFSTDTQYF; DNA: TGCGCCAGCAGCCCTACCTTTAGCACAGATACGCAGTATTTT
D: TRBD1; size: .; V: TRBV5-1; J: TRBJ2-1; CDR3: CASSVRQGINEQFF; DNA: TGCGCCAGCAGCGTACGACAGGGGATTAATGAGCAGTTCTTC
D: .; size: .; V: TRBV10-3; J: TRBJ1-5; CDR3: CAISEDIYSNQPQHF; DNA: TGTGCCATCAGTGAGGACATTTATAGCAATCAGCCCCAGCATTTT
D: .; size: .; V: TRBV6-5; J: TRBJ1-5; CDR3: CASSYDSYQPQHF; DNA: TGTGCCAGCAGTTACGATAGTTATCAGCCCCAGCATTTT
D: .; size: .; V: TRBV18; J: TRBJ1-2; CDR3: CASSQPGRVVNGYTF; DNA: TGTGCCAGCTCACAACCAGGAAGGGTTGTCAATGGCTACACCTTC
D: TRBD2; size: .; V: TRBV18; J: TRBJ2-4; CDR3: CASSPLGTSGAGELYF; DNA: TGTGCCAGCTCACCCCTAGGGACTAGCGGGGCAGGTGAATTGTACTTC
D: TRBD2; size: .; V: TRBV2; J: TRBJ2-3; CDR3: CASKLAGGSTDTQYF; DNA: TGTGCCAGCAAGCTAGCGGGAGGGAGCACAGATACGCAGTATTTT
D: .; size: .; V: TRBV11-2; J: TRBJ1-1; CDR3: CASSLLGGPTEAFF; DNA: TGTGCCAGCAGCCTCCTCGGGGGACCCACTGAAGCTTTCTTT
D: TRBD1; size: .; V: TRBV28; J: TRBJ1-2; CDR3: CASSFGQGVYGYTF; DNA: TGTGCCAGCAGTTTTGGACAGGGCGTCTATGGCTACACCTTC
D: .; size: .; V: TRBV5-1; J: TRBJ1-6; CDR3: CASSGADHYNSPLHF; DNA: TGCGCCAGCAGCGGGGCGGACCACTATAATTCACCCCTCCACTTT
D: .; size: .; V: TRBV7-2; J: TRBJ1-5; CDR3: CASSWTDNQPQHF; DNA: TGTGCCAGCAGCTGGACAGACAATCAGCCCCAGCATTTT
D: .; size: .; V: TRBV27; J: TRBJ2-3; CDR3: CASSSLATDTQYF; DNA: TGTGCCAGCAGTTCGCTAGCGACAGATACGCAGTATTTT
D: .; size: .; V: TRBV3-1/TRBV3-2; J: TRBJ2-3; CDR3: CASSQASWEDTQYF; DNA: TGTGCCAGCAGCCAGGCCTCTTGGGAGGATACGCAGTATTTT
D: .; size: .; V: TRBV27; J: TRBJ2-3; CDR3: CASSPTIDTQYF; DNA: TGTGCCAGCAGTCCAACGATAGATACGCAGTATTTT
D: .; size: .; V: TRBV19; J: TRBJ1-6; CDR3: CASEWGLGSPLHF; DNA: TGTGCCAGTGAATGGGGGTTAGGGTCACCCCTCCACTTT
D: .; size: once; V: TRBV9; J: TRBJ2-5; CDR3: CASSVDSTGTQYF; DNA: TGTGCCAGCAGCGTAGACTCGACCGGGACCCAGTACTTC
D: .; size: .; V: TRBV18; J: TRBJ2-7; CDR3: CASSRLDSESSYEQYF; DNA: TGTGCCAGCTCCCGGTTAGACAGCGAAAGCTCCTACGAGCAGTACTTC
D: .; size: .; V: TRBV6-2/TRBV6-3; J: TRBJ1-1; CDR3: CASSYDLSAEAFF; DNA: TGTGCCAGCAGTTACGACTTGAGCGCTGAAGCTTTCTTT
D: .; size: once; V: TRBV7-2; J: TRBJ1-2; CDR3: CASSLVDYEFTRGEYGYTF; DNA: TGTGCCAGCAGCTTAGTTGACTACGAGTTTACAAGGGGCGAATATGGCTACACCTTC
D: .; size: .; V: TRBV5-4; J: TRBJ1-4; CDR3: CASSLENSNEKLFF; DNA: TGTGCCAGCAGCTTGGAGAATTCTAATGAAAAACTGTTTTTT
D: .; size: .; V: TRBV27; J: TRBJ1-2; CDR3: CASSLSSRPYGYTF; DNA: TGTGCCAGCAGTTTGTCCAGCCGACCTTATGGCTACACCTTC
D: .; size: .; V: TRBV18; J: TRBJ1-1; CDR3: CASSPQEGNTEAFF; DNA: TGTGCCAGCTCACCACAGGAGGGGAACACTGAAGCTTTCTTT
D: TRBD1; size: .; V: TRBV5-1; J: TRBJ1-2; CDR3: CASSDRGSNYGYTF; DNA: TGCGCCAGCAGTGACAGGGGGTCTAACTATGGCTACACCTTC
D: .; size: .; V: TRBV9; J: TRBJ2-5; CDR3: CASSVVGGSETQYF; DNA: TGTGCCAGCAGCGTAGTGGGCGGATCAGAGACCCAGTACTTC
D: .; size: .; V: TRBV5-8; J: TRBJ2-1; CDR3: CASSPGGQLYNEQFF; DNA: TGTGCCAGCAGCCCCGGGGGACAGCTATACAATGAGCAGTTCTTC
D: .; size: .; V: TRBV20-1; J: TRBJ2-7; CDR3: CSAGGSDEQYF; DNA: TGCAGTGCGGGGGGAAGCGACGAGCAGTACTTC
D: .; size: .; V: TRBV7-8; J: TRBJ1-1; CDR3: CASSLVGWGGITEAFF; DNA: TGTGCCAGCAGCTTAGTAGGGTGGGGGGGCATCACTGAAGCTTTCTTT
D: .; size: .; V: TRBV18; J: TRBJ2-7; CDR3: CASSQGPAQKSYEQYF; DNA: TGTGCCAGCTCCCAGGGGCCAGCCCAGAAATCCTACGAGCAGTACTTC
D: TRBD1; size: .; V: TRBV28; J: TRBJ1-6; CDR3: CASSTGDRGGNSPLHF; DNA: TGTGCCAGCAGTACCGGGGACAGGGGGGGAAATTCACCCCTCCACTTT
D: TRBD1; size: .; V: TRBV7-9; J: TRBJ1-1; CDR3: CASSSPPDRGRLNTEAFF; DNA: TGTGCCAGCAGCTCCCCTCCTGACAGGGGGCGTTTGAACACTGAAGCTTTCTTT
D: TRBD1; size: .; V: TRBV10-2; J: TRBJ2-3; CDR3: CASSRDRVTDTQYF; DNA: TGCGCCAGCAGCCGGGACAGGGTAACTGATACGCAGTATTTT
D: TRBD1; size: .; V: TRBV7-9; J: TRBJ1-5; CDR3: CASSLYRGGQGNQPQHF; DNA: TGTGCCAGCAGCTTATATCGCGGCGGACAGGGCAACCAGCCCCAGCATTTT
D: .; size: .; V: TRBV24-1; J: TRBJ1-5; CDR3: CATSDLPASNQPQHF; DNA: TGTGCCACCAGTGATCTCCCAGCCAGCAATCAGCCCCAGCATTTT
D: TRBD1; size: .; V: TRBV4-2; J: TRBJ2-7; CDR3: CASSLDRALMYEQYF; DNA: TGTGCCAGCAGTCTGGACAGGGCCCTTATGTACGAGCAGTACTTC
D: TRBD1; size: once; V: TRBV18; J: TRBJ1-2; CDR3: CASSPPGQYYGYTF; DNA: TGTGCCAGCTCACCACCGGGACAGTACTATGGCTACACCTTC
D: .; size: .; V: TRBV11-3; J: TRBJ2-1; CDR3: CASSTRDKGSYNEQFF; DNA: TGTGCCAGCAGCACCCGGGACAAGGGGTCCTACAATGAGCAGTTCTTC
D: .; size: .; V: TRBV9; J: TRBJ1-1; CDR3: CASSGRLGTEAFF; DNA: TGTGCCAGCAGCGGGCGCCTGGGCACTGAAGCTTTCTTT